This T cell receptor (beta chain) was profiled in a study of Graves' ophthalmopathy and Graves' hyperthyroidism. Study outcomes and limitations: Most expanded clonotypes in thyroid above 0.001 frequency also showed up in blood.

This clonotype came up many times. What it binds is not known. Amplification targeted the TCR beta CDR3 regions, with RNA transcripts as the source material. Following a first-round RT-PCR that used HTBI primers, a second-round multiplex PCR was carried out. TCRdb reprocessed the multiplex PCR reads via MiXCR and lists one record per CDR3 protein. This table holds under 250,000 distinct CDR3 sequences, 25% to 35% found once. PBMCs had their origin in fresh peripheral blood (around 10 ml). Material: peripheral blood. The TCR comes from a man in his fifties with Graves' ophthalmopathy.

Here the CDR3 reads CASSPGDLNQPQHF. CDR3 bases: TGTGCCAGCAGTCCAGGGGACCTCAATCAGCCCCAGCATTTT. This chain connects TRBV6-2 or TRBV6-3 to TRBJ1-5, with TRBD1 as a possible D gene (6 bases). The CDR3 loop spans 14 amino acids. The germline V gene encodes CDR1 MNHEY and CDR2 SVGEGT. V was trimmed by 5 bases and J by 3 bases, leaving 11 bases between them.